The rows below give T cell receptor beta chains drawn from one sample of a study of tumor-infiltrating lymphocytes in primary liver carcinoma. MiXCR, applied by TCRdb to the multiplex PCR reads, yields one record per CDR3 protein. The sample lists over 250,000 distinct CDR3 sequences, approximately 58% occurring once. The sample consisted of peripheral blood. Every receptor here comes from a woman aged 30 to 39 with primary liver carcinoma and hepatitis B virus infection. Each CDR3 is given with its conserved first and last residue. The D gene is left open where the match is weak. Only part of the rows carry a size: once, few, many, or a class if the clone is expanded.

DNA: TGTGCCAGCAGCGACAGGGGGCCGATCGATGAGCAGTTCTTC
CDR3: CASSDRGPIDEQFF
V: TRBV12-3/TRBV12-4
size: many
J: TRBJ2-1
D: TRBD1
length: 14

DNA: TGCGCCAGCAGCTTAGGGACTAGCGAGTACAATGAGCAGTTCTTC
CDR3: CASSLGTSEYNEQFF
V: TRBV5-1
size: -
J: TRBJ2-1
D: TRBD2
length: 15

DNA: TGCAGCGTTGGGTGGTTCCATGAGCAGTTCTTC
CDR3: CSVGWFHEQFF
V: TRBV29-1
size: many
J: TRBJ2-1
D: -
length: 11

DNA: TGTGCCAGCAGTTACTCTAGCAGGGGGTTCACGAATGAGCAGTTCTTC
CDR3: CASSYSSRGFTNEQFF
V: TRBV6-2/TRBV6-3
size: -
J: TRBJ2-1
D: TRBD1
length: 16

DNA: TGTGCCATCAGTTTTGGGCCAGGGGGTTCCATGAACACTGAAGCTTTCTTT
CDR3: CAISFGPGGSMNTEAFF
V: TRBV12-3/TRBV12-4
size: -
J: TRBJ1-1
D: TRBD1
length: 17

DNA: TGTGCCAGCAGCCACAGGGGGCGCACCGGGGAGCTGTTTTTT
CDR3: CASSHRGRTGELFF
V: TRBV14
size: -
J: TRBJ2-2
D: TRBD1
length: 14

DNA: TGTGCCAGCAGCGTCGGGGACAGGGTGGCAAGGCAGCCCCAGCATTTT
CDR3: CASSVGDRVARQPQHF
V: TRBV11-2
size: many
J: TRBJ1-5
D: TRBD1
length: 16

DNA: TGTGCCAGCAGTTCGCCAAAAGAGACCCAGTACTTC
CDR3: CASSSPKETQYF
V: TRBV12-3/TRBV12-4
size: -
J: TRBJ2-5
D: -
length: 12

DNA: TGTGCCAGCAGTTTAGATCGGGGGGTCTCAGAGACCCAGTACTTC
CDR3: CASSLDRGVSETQYF
V: TRBV12-3/TRBV12-4
size: many
J: TRBJ2-5
D: TRBD2
length: 15

DNA: TGTGCCAGCAGTCGGTCAGTCTCATATAAGGGCAATGAGCAGTTCTTC
CDR3: CASSRSVSYKGNEQFF
V: TRBV12-3/TRBV12-4
size: -
J: TRBJ2-1
D: -
length: 16

DNA: TGCGCCAGCAGCCAAGATTGGAGGCAGGCCTCTGGAAACACCATATATTTT
CDR3: CASSQDWRQASGNTIYF
V: TRBV4-3
size: few
J: TRBJ1-3
D: -
length: 17

DNA: TGTGCCAGCAGCGTGACTCAGGGGGCCCAGTACTTC
CDR3: CASSVTQGAQYF
V: TRBV5-4
size: -
J: TRBJ2-5
D: TRBD1
length: 12

DNA: TGTGCCAGCAGCCCTAAAGGAGATCTGACTGAAGCTTTCTTT
CDR3: CASSPKGDLTEAFF
V: TRBV11-3
size: many
J: TRBJ1-1
D: -
length: 14

DNA: TGCAGCGTCAAGGGCTGGGAGATTAACTATGGCTACACCTTC
CDR3: CSVKGWEINYGYTF
V: TRBV29-1
size: many
J: TRBJ1-2
D: -
length: 14

DNA: TGTACCAGCAGTTACGATTATGAGGGATCTAGCACAGATACGCAGTATTTT
CDR3: CTSSYDYEGSSTDTQYF
V: TRBV6-2/TRBV6-3
size: -
J: TRBJ2-3
D: -
length: 17

DNA: TGTGCCAGCAGCTTTCGACAGCAAAGAGGTGGCTACACCTTC
CDR3: CASSFRQQRGGYTF
V: TRBV7-9
size: -
J: TRBJ1-2
D: -
length: 14

DNA: TGTGCCAGCAGTTATGGGATAGGGGGCCTGAACACTGAAGCTTTCTTT
CDR3: CASSYGIGGLNTEAFF
V: TRBV6-2/TRBV6-3
size: -
J: TRBJ1-1
D: TRBD1
length: 16